Following are 14 T cell receptor beta chains from one sample sequenced in a study of regulatory T cells in long-lasting Graves disease. The time point denotes: newly diagnosed GD, antithyroid drugs for less than 3 months. PBMC RNA was the source of the TCR library. Building the TCR beta libraries relied on iRepertoire HTBI primers, and CDR3 regions underwent Arm-PCR. TCRdb analysed the multiplex PCR reads with MiXCR anew, one entry per CDR3 protein. The table lists roughly 260,000 distinct CDR3 sequences, about 17% of them singletons. A further study also used this sample, focusing on T cells in Graves' hyperthyroidism and ophthalmopathy.

The material was peripheral blood mononuclear cells (PBMCs), obtained at new diagnosis, from a patient treated with antithyroid drugs. Source of these receptors: a woman aged 30 to 39 with Graves disease.

This clonotype has a count of ten or more. This is likely a read error, given that the CDR3 carries no conserved phenylalanine or tryptophan at its end. The CDR3 sequence: CASSQGQGANYGYTL. CDR3 sequence (DNA): TGTGCCAGCAGCCAGGGACAGGGGGCGAACTATGGCTACACCCTC. The chain employs TRBV3-1 and TRBJ1-2; 12 bases are a match to TRBD1. Germline assignment: CDR1 LGHDT and CDR2 YNNKEL (reference sequence). J gave up 2 bases and V 3 bases, and 1 base lay outside the gene matches. The CDR3 is made up of 15 amino acids.

This clonotype was observed at least ten times. The chain recombines TRBV18 with TRBJ2-5, with 7 nucleotides matching TRBD2. Germline V gene data show CDR1 as KGHSH and CDR2 as LQKENI. CDR3 size: 15 residues. The J segment lost 1 base and the V segment lost 6 bases, leaving 8 bases of the junction unmatched. This CDR3 reads CASSSEWGGQETQYF. The CDR3 region has the DNA TGTGCCAGCTCGTCGGAATGGGGGGGCCAAGAGACCCAGTACTTC.

This clonotype was detected many times. The chain links TRBV12-3 or TRBV12-4 to TRBJ2-3, with TRBD2 matching over 11 bases. The CDR3 spans 18 residues. Trimming took 5 bases from V and 6 from J; bases not matched to a gene: 16. CDR3 sequence (DNA): TGTGCCAGCAGTCGTCAAACTATAGCGGGGGGGCACACGGATACGCAGTATTTT. It yields the protein CASSRQTIAGGHTDTQYF.

As concerns this clonotype: A read error may be the cause here, since a much bigger clone is one base away. This CDR3 fails to terminate in the conserved phenylalanine or tryptophan, so it likely reflects a read error. This chain links TRBV5-6 with TRBJ2-5; D unresolved. Per germline, CDR1 SGHDT and CDR2 YYEEEE. The CDR3 runs 15 residues. Trimming took off 2 bases at V and 0 bases at J, with 11 bases between the two ends. The chain's CDR3 is CASSFVLGYQETQYL. The DNA of the CDR3 is TGTGCCAGCAGCTTCGTGCTGGGGTACCAAGAGACCCAGTACCTC.

This clonotype was seen at least ten times. The chain couples TRBV11-2 to TRBJ1-2; D uncertain. Trimming removed 0 bases from V and 8 bases from J, with 13 bases in between. This CDR3 region has 14 residues. The germline gives CDR1 SGHAT, CDR2 FQNNGV. The CDR3 DNA is TGTGCCAGCAGCTTAGATTTGGGGAGTGAAGGCTACACCTTC. Translated, it gives CASSLDLGSEGYTF.

The sample holds many counts of this clonotype. The chain employs TRBV4-2 and TRBJ1-4; D call uncertain. This CDR3 comprises 17 residues. V lost 4 bases to trimming and J lost 13 bases, with 28 bases between them. CDR1 is LGHNA and CDR2 is YNFKEQ in the germline V gene. CDR3 residues: CASSRGATGKGQNTLFF. The CDR3 DNA is TGTGCCAGCAGCCGGGGAGCGACTGGCAAGGGTCAGAATACACTGTTTTTT.

This clonotype appeared a few times. The J gene is TRBJ2-7, the V gene TRBV3-1; 7 positions agree with TRBD2. The V and J ends lost 2 bases and 7 bases, in that order; junction bases with no gene match: 11. This CDR3 comprises 15 residues. Germline values: CDR1 LGHDT, CDR2 YNNKEL (reference sequence). CDR3 bases: TGTGCCAGCAGCCAATCTTACGGGGGGTCGGGGGAGCAGTACTTC. Translation: CASSQSYGGSGEQYF.

This chain connects TRBV30 to TRBJ2-3; D is undetermined. This CDR3 contains 12 residues. The germline gives CDR1 GTSNPN, CDR2 SVGIG (reference sequence). Trimming removed 3 bases from V and 6 bases from J, with 10 bases in between. CDR3 sequence reads: CAWSPSPDTQYF. CDR3 nucleotides: TGTGCCTGGAGCCCGTCCCCCGATACGCAGTATTTT.

This clonotype was seen repeatedly, ten times or more. This chain links TRBV12-3 or TRBV12-4 with TRBJ2-7, with D unresolved. With 5 bases removed from V and 7 bases from J, the gap between germline ends came to 12 bases. CDR3 length equals 12 residues. CDR3 DNA: TGTGCCAGCAGTAACCTCTTTTGGGAGCAGTACTTC. The encoded protein is CASSNLFWEQYF.

The V and J genes are TRBV20-1 and TRBJ2-3, with D possibly TRBD2 on 6 matching bases. Between the trimmed V and J ends, which lost 7 bases and 0 bases, there was a span of 11 bases. This CDR3 spans 13 amino acids. Germline assignment: CDR1 DFQATT and CDR2 SNEGSKA (reference sequence). CDR3: CSGGRGSTDTQYF. The CDR3 nucleotides read TGCAGTGGAGGGCGGGGAAGCACAGATACGCAGTATTTT.

This clonotype was seen more than once but under ten times. The J gene is TRBJ2-6, the V gene TRBV7-9, with D tentatively TRBD1 or TRBD2 (6 bases each). Trimming took off 5 bases at V and 0 bases at J, with 20 bases between the two ends. Germline assignment: CDR1 SEHNR and CDR2 FQNEAQ (reference sequence). This CDR3 has 19 residues. Here the CDR3 DNA reads TGTGCCAGCAGCCGTCCGACGGGGGCCTCGTTCTCTGGGGCCAACGTCCTGACTTTC. Encoded protein: CASSRPTGASFSGANVLTF.

V gene TRBV19 combines with J gene TRBJ2-3, with a tentative D call TRBD1 (6 bases). Per the germline V gene, CDR1 is LNHDA and CDR2 is SQIVND (reference sequence). The V end lost 6 bases, the J end lost 0 bases, and 16 bases lay between the germline ends. The CDR3 length is 16 residues. CDR3 sequence: CASRWTASTSTDTQYF. Written as DNA, the CDR3 is TGTGCCAGTAGGTGGACAGCATCTACTAGCACAGATACGCAGTATTTT.

This clonotype was observed a few times. The CDR3 DNA reads TGCAGTGCTAGAGACCTGACTAGCGGGGGTAACACCGGGGAGCTGTTTTTT. Translated, it gives CSARDLTSGGNTGELFF. The V and J genes are TRBV20-1 and TRBJ2-2; 12 bases map to TRBD2. CDR1 and CDR2 (germline): DFQATT, SNEGSKA (reference sequence). The CDR3 runs 17 residues. Trimming took 0 bases from V and 2 from J; bases not matched to a gene: 4.

This clonotype was counted many times. The chain couples TRBV3-1 to TRBJ1-1; 8 bases fit TRBD1. The CDR3 contains 16 residues. Germline CDR1 reads LGHDT; CDR2 reads YNNKEL (reference sequence). The V gene end was trimmed by 5 bases and the J gene end by 1 base; junction bases not matched to a gene: 9. DNA for the CDR3: TGTGCCAGCAGCAAATGGCAGGGGGCTAAGAACACTGAAGCTTTCTTT. Its translation is CASSKWQGAKNTEAFF.